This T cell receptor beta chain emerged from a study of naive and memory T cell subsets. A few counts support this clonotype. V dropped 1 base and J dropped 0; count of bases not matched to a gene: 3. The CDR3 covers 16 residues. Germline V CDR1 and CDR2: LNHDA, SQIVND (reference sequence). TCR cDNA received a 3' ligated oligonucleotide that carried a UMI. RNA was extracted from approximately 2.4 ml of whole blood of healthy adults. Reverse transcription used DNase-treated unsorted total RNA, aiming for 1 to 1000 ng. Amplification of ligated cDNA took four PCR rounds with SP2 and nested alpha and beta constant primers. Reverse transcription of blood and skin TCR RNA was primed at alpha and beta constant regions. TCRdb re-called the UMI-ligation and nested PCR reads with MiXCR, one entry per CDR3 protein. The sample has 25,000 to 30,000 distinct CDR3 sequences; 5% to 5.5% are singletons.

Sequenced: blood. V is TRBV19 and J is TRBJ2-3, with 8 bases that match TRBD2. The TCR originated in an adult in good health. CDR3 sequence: CASSIGLAPSTDTQYF. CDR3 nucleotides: TGTGCCAGTAGTATAGGACTAGCGCCTAGCACAGATACGCAGTATTTT.